Shown below are 4 T cell receptor beta chains from a single sample sequenced in a study of T cells in Graves' hyperthyroidism and ophthalmopathy. TCR beta CDR3 regions were amplified from RNA transcripts. With the HTBI primer set, the TCR CDR3 went through a first round of RT-PCR. MiXCR was run by TCRdb on the multiplex PCR reads, yielding one entry per CDR3 protein. This table holds nearly 750,000 distinct CDR3 sequences, 35% found once. Specimen: blood. The receptors were sampled from a middle-aged woman with Graves' hyperthyroidism.

The chain carries TRBV13 and TRBJ2-7; maybe TRBD1 (6 bases). The germline V gene has CDR1 PRHDT and CDR2 FYEKMQ (reference sequence). The CDR3 extends over 16 amino acids. Between the trimmed V and J ends, which lost 4 bases and 0 bases, there was a span of 16 bases. CDR3: CASSSTQQGSSYEQYF. In nucleotides, the CDR3 is TGTGCCAGCAGCTCGACCCAACAGGGATCCTCCTACGAGCAGTACTTC. Full variable domain (missing parts from reference TRBV13 and TRBJ2-7): AAGVIQSPRHLIKEKRETATLKCYPIPRHDTVYWYQQGPGQDPQFLISFYEKMQSDKGSIPDRFSAQQFSDYHSELNMSSLELGDSALYFCASSSTQQGSSYEQYFGPGTRLTVT.

This clonotype has a handful of counts. The chain recombines TRBV30 with TRBJ1-1; no reliable D call. There are 14 residues in the CDR3. Germline loops: CDR1 GTSNPN, CDR2 SVGIG (reference sequence). Deletions cut 0 bases from V and 0 bases from J, with 8 bases between. The CDR3 is CAWSVEHLNTEAFF. The CDR3 DNA is TGTGCCTGGAGTGTAGAACACCTGAACACTGAAGCTTTCTTT.

This clonotype was recorded many times. The chain uses TRBV7-9 and TRBJ1-1; 8 bases map to TRBD1. The germline V gene has CDR1 SEHNR and CDR2 FQNEAQ (reference sequence). The junction had 7 bases not matched to a gene; V was cut back by 2 bases and J by 5 bases. The CDR3 runs to 15 residues. The CDR3 DNA sequence: TGTGCCAGCAGCTTAAATCAGGGGGCAGTTACTGAAGCTTTCTTT. It codes for CASSLNQGAVTEAFF.

The rearrangement joins TRBV10-3 to TRBJ1-1, with TRBD1 matching over 9 bases. There are 16 residues in the CDR3. J gave up 1 base and V 6 bases, and 9 bases lay outside the gene matches. CDR1 is ENHRY, CDR2 SYGVKD, per germline. CDR3: CAISRAGGQGNTEAFF. As DNA, the CDR3 is TGTGCCATCAGCAGAGCGGGGGGACAGGGGAACACTGAAGCTTTCTTT.